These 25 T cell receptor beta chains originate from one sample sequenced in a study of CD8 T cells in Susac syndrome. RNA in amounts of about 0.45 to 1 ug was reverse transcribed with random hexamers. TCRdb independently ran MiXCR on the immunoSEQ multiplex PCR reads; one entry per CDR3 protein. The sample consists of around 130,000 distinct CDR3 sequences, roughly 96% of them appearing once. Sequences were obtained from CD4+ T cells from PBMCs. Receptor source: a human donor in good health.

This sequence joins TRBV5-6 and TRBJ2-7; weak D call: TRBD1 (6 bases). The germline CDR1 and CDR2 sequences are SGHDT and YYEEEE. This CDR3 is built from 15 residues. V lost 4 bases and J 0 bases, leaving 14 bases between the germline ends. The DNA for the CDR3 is TGTGCCAGCAGCAATAGAGGGGGTCCCTCCTACGAGCAGTACTTC. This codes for CASSNRGGPSYEQYF.

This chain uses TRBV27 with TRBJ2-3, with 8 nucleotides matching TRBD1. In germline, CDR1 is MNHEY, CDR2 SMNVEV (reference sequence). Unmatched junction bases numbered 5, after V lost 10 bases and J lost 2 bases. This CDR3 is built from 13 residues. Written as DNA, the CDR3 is TGTGCCACAAGGACAGGGACCACAGATACGCAGTATTTT. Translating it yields CATRTGTTDTQYF.

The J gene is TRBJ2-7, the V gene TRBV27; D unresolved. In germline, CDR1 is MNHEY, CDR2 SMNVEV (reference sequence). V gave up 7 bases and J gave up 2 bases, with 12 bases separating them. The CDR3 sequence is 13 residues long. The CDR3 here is CASILVSTYEQYF. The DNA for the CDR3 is TGTGCCAGCATCCTAGTTTCAACCTACGAGCAGTACTTC.

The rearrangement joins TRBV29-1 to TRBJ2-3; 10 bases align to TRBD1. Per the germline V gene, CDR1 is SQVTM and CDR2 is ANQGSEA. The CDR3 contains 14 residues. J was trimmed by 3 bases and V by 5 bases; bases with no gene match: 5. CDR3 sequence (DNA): TGCAGCGTTAACCGGGACAGGGGTACAGATACGCAGTATTTT. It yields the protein CSVNRDRGTDTQYF.

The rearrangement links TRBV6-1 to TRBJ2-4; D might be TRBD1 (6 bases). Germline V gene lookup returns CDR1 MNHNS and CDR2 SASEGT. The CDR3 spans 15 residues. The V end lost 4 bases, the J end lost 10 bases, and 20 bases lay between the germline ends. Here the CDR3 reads CASSARGRTVPIQYF. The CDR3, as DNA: TGTGCCAGCAGTGCAAGAGGGCGGACAGTCCCGATTCAGTACTTC.

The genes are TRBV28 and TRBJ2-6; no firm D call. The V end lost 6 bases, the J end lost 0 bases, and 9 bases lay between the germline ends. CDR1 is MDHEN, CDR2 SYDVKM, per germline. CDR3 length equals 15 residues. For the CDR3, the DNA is TGTGCCAGCAGGAAACCCGGCTCTGGGGCCAACGTCCTGACTTTC. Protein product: CASRKPGSGANVLTF.

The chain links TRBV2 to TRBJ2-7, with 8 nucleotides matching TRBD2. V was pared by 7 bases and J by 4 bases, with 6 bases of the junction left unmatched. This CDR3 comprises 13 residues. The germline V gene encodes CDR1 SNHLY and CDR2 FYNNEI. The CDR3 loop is CASNAGGRYEQYF. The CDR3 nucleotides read TGTGCCAGCAATGCGGGGGGTCGGTACGAGCAGTACTTC.

CDR3 sequence: CASSLPGENIQYF. The CDR3 DNA is TGCGCCAGCAGCTTACCGGGAGAAAACATTCAGTACTTC. V gene TRBV5-1 combines with J gene TRBJ2-4; D is perhaps TRBD2 (6 bases). Germline CDR1 is SGHRS and CDR2 is YFSETQ. Trimming shortened V by 2 bases and J by 5 bases, and 8 bases separated the two germline ends. This CDR3 comprises 13 residues.

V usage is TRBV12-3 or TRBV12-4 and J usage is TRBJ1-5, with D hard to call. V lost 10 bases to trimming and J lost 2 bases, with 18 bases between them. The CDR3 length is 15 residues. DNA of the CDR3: TGTGCCACCCGTCCCCCGGGAACGGGCAATCAGCCCCAGCATTTT. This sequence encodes CATRPPGTGNQPQHF.

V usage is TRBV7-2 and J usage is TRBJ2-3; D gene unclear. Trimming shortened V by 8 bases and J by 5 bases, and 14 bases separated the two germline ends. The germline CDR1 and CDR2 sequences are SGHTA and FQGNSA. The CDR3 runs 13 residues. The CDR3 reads CASCPVAGDTQYF. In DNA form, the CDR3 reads TGTGCCAGCTGCCCGGTGGCTGGAGATACGCAGTATTTT.

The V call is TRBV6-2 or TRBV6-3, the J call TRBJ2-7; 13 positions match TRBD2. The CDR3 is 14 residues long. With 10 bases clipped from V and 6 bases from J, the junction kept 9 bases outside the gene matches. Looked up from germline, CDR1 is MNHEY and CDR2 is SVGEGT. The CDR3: CATWTSGRGSEQYF. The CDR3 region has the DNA TGTGCCACCTGGACTAGCGGGAGAGGCAGCGAGCAGTACTTC.

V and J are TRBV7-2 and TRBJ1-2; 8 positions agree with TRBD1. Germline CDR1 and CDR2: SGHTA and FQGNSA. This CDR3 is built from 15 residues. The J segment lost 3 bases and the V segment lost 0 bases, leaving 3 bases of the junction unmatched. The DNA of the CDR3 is TGTGCCAGCAGCTTAGCGCAGGGGGCATACTATGGCTACACCTTC. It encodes CASSLAQGAYYGYTF.

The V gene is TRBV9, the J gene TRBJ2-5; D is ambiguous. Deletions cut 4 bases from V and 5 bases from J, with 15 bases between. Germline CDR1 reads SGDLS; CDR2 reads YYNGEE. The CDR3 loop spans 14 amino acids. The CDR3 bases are TGTGCCAGCAGCCCGAGTCTGACGGTGGAGACCCAGTACTTC. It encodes CASSPSLTVETQYF.

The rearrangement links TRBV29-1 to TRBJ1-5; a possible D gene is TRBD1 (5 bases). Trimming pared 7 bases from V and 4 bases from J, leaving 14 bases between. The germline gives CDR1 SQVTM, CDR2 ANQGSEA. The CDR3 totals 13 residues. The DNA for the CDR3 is TGCAGCGCCCTGTCTGGGGCGAATCAGCCCCAGCATTTT. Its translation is CSALSGANQPQHF.

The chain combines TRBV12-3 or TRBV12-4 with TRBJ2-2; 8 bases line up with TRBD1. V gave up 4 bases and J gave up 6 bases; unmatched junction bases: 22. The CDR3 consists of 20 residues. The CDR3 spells CASSSLRDRISDYTPGELFF. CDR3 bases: TGTGCCAGCAGTTCGCTCCGGGACAGGATTTCCGACTATACCCCCGGGGAGCTGTTTTTT.

CDR3 sequence: CASSGGHLWEQYF. CDR3 sequence (DNA): TGTGCCAGCAGTGGGGGACATTTGTGGGAGCAGTACTTC. The J gene is TRBJ2-7, the V gene TRBV28, with a weak D call TRBD1 (6 bases). The CDR3 spans 13 residues. The V end was cut by 5 bases, the J end by 7 bases, with 15 bases between. Germline-derived CDR1 and CDR2 are MDHEN and SYDVKM. Full variable domain (rest looked up from reference TRBV28 and TRBJ2-7): DVKVTQSSRYLVKRTGEKVFLECVQDMDHENMFWYRQDPGLGLRLIYFSYDVKMKEKGDIPEGYSVSREKKERFSLILESASTNQTSMYLCASSGGHLWEQYFGPGTRLTVT.

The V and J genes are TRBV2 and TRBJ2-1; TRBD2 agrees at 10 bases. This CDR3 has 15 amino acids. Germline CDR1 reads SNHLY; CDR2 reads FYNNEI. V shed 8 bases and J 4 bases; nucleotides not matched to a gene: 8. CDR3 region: CASEWGTSVYNEQFF. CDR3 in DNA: TGTGCCAGCGAGTGGGGGACTAGCGTTTACAATGAGCAGTTCTTC. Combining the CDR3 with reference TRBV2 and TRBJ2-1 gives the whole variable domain EPEVTQTPSHQVTQMGQEVILRCVPISNHLYFYWYRQILGQKVEFLVSFYNNEISEKSEIFDDQFSVERPDGSNFTLKIRSTKLEDSAMYFCASEWGTSVYNEQFFGPGTRLTVL.

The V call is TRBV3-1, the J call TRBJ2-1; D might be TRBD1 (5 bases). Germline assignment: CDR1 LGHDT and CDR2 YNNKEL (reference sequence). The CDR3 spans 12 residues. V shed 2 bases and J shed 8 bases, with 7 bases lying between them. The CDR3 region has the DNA TGTGCCAGCAGCCAATCAGGGCATGAGCAGTTCTTC. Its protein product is CASSQSGHEQFF.

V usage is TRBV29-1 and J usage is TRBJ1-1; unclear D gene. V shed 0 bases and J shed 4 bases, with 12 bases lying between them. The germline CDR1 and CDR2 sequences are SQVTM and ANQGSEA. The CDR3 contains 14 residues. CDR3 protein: CSVEEGRGLTEAFF. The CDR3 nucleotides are TGCAGCGTTGAAGAGGGGAGAGGGCTCACTGAAGCTTTCTTT.

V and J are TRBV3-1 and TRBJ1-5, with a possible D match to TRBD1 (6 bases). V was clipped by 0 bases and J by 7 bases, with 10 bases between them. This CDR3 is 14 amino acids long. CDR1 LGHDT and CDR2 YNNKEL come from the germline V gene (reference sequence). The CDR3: CASSQEAGAQPQHF. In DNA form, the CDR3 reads TGTGCCAGCAGCCAAGAAGCAGGGGCCCAGCCCCAGCATTTT.

The chain's CDR3 is CSVEEVGGGDTEAFF. The CDR3 coding sequence is TGCAGCGTTGAAGAAGTGGGGGGTGGGGACACTGAAGCTTTCTTT. The chain combines TRBV29-1 with TRBJ1-1; D might be TRBD1 (5 bases). Per germline, CDR1 SQVTM and CDR2 ANQGSEA. This CDR3 contains 15 residues. Deletions cut 0 bases from V and 3 bases from J, with 14 bases between.

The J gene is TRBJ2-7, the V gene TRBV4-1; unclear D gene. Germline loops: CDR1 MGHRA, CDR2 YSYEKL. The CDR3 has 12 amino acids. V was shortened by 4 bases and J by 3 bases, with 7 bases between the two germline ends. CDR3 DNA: TGCGCCAGCAGCCCGAACTACTACGAGCAGTACTTC. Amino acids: CASSPNYYEQYF.

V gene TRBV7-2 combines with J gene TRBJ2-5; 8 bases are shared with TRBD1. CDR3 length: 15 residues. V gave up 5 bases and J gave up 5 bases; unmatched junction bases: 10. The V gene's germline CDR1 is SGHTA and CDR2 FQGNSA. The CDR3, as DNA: TGTGCCAGCAGCACAGACAGGGGCGGTTTTGAGACCCAGTACTTC. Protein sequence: CASSTDRGGFETQYF.

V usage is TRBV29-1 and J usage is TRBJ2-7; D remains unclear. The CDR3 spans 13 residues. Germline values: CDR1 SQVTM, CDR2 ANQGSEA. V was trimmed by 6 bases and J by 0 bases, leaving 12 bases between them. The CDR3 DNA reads TGCAGCGTCCGGACGGCCCGCTCCTACGAGCAGTACTTC. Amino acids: CSVRTARSYEQYF.

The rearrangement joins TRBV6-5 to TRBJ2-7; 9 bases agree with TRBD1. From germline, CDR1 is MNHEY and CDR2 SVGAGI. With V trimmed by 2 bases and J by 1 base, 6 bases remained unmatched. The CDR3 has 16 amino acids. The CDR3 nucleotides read TGTGCCAGCAGTTACCGAGGACAGGGGTTATCCTACGAGCAGTACTTC. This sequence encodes CASSYRGQGLSYEQYF.